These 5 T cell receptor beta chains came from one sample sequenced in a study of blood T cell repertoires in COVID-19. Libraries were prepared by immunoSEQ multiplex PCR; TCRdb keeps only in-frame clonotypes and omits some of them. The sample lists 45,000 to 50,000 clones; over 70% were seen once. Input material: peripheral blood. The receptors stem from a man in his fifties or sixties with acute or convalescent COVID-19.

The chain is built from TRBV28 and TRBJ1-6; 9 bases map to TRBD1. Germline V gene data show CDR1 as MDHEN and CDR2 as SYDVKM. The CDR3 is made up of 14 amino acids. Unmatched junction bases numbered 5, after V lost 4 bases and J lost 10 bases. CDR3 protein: CASSYGGQGSPLHF. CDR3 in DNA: TGTGCCAGCAGTTACGGGGGACAGGGATCACCCCTCCACTTT.

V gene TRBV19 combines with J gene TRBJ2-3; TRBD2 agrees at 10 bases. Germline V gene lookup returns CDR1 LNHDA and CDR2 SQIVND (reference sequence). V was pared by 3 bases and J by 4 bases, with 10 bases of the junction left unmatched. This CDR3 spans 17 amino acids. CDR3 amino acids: CASSIRGLAGAADTQYF. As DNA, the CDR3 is TGTGCCAGTAGTATCCGGGGTCTAGCGGGAGCTGCAGATACGCAGTATTTT.

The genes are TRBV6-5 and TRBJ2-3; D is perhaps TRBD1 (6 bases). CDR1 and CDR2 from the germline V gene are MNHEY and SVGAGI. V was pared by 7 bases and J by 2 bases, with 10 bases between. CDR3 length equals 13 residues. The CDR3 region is CASISGATDTQYF. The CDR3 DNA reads TGTGCCAGCATTTCAGGGGCCACAGATACGCAGTATTTT.

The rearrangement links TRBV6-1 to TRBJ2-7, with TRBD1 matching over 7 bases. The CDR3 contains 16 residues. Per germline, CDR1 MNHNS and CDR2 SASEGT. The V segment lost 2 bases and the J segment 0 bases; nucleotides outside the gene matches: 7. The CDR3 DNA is TGTGCCAGCAGTGAATTGGGACAGACCAACTCCTACGAGCAGTACTTC. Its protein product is CASSELGQTNSYEQYF.

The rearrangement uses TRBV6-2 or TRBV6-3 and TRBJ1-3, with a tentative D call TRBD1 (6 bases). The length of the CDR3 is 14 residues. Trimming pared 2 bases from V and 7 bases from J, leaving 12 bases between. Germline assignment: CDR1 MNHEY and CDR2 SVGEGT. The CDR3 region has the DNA TGTGCCAGCAGTTACAGGACAGAAAGGAACACCATATATTTT. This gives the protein CASSYRTERNTIYF.